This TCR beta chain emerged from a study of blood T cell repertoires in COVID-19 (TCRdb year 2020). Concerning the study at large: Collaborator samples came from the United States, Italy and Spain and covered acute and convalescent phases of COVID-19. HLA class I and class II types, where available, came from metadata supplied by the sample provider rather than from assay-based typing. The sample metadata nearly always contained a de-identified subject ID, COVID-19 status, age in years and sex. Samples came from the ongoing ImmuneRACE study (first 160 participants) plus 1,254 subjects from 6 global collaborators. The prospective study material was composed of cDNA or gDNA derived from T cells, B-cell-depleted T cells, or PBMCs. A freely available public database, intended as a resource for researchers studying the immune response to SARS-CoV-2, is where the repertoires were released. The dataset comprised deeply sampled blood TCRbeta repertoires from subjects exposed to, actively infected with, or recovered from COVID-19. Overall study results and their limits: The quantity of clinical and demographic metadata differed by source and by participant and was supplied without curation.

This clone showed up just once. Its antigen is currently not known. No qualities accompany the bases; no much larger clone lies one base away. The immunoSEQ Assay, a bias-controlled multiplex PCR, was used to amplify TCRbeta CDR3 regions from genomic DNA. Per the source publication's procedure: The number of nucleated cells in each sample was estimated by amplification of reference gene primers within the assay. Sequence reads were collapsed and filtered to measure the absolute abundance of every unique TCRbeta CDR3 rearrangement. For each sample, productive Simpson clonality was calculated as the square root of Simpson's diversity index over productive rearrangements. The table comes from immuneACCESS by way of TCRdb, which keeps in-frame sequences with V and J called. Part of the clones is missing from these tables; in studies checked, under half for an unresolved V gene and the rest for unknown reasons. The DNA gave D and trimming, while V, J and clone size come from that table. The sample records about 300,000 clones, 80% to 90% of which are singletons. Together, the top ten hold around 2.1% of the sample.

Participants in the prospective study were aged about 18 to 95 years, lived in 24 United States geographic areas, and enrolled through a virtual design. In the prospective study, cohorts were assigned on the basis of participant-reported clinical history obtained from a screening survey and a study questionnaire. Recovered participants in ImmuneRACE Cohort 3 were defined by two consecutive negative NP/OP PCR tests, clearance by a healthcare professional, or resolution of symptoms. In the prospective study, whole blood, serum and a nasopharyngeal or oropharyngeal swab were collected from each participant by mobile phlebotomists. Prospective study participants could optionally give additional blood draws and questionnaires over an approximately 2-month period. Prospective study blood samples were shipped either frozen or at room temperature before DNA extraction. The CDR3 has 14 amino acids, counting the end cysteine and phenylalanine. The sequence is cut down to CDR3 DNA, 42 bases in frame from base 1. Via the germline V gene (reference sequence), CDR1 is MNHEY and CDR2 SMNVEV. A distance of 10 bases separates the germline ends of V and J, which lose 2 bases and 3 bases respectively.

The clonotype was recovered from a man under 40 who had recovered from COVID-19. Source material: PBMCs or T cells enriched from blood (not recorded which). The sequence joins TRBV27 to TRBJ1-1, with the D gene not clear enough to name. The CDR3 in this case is CASSLGRKDTEAFF. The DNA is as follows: TGTGCCAGCAGTTTAGGCAGGAAGGACACTGAAGCTTTCTTT.